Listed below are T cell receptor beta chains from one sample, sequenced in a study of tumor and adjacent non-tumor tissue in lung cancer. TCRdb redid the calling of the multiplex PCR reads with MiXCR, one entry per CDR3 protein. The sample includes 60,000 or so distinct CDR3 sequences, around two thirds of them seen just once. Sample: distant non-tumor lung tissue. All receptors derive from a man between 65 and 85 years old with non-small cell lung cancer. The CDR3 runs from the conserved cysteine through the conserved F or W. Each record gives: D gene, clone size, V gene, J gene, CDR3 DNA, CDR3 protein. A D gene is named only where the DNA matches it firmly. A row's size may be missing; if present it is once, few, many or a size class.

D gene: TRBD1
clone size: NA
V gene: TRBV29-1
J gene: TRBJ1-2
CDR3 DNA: TGCAGCTTGTCGGGACAGGGGGCATATGGCTACACCTTC
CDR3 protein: CSLSGQGAYGYTF

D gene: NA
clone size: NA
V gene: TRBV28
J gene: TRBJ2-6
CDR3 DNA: TGTGCCAGCAGGCCAAGGAGGTCTGGGGCCGACGTCCTGACTTTC
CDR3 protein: CASRPRRSGADVLTF

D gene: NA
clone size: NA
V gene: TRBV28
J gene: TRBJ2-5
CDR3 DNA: TGTGTCAGCAACCACGTAAACCAAAGAGAGACCCAGTACTTC
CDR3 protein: CVSNHVNQRETQYF

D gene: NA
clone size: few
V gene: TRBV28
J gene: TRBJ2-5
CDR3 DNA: TGTGCCAGCAGCCCCCCCACAGGGTTGGAGACCCAGTACTTC
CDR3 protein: CASSPPTGLETQYF

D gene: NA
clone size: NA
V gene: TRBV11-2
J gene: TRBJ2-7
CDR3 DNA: TGTGCGAGCAACTTAACTAGCCACGAGCAGTACTTC
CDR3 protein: CASNLTSHEQYF

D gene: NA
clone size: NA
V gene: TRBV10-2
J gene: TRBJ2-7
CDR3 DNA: TGTGCCAGCTGTGAAGGGGAAGCTTGGGAGCAGTACTTC
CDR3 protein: CASCEGEAWEQYF

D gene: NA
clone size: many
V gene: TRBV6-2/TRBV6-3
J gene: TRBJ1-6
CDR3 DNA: TGTGCCAGCAGTTGGGACAAGAATTCACCCCTCCACTTT
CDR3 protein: CASSWDKNSPLHF

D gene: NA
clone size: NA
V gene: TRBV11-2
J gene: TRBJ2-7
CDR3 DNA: TGTGCCAGCGGCTTAGGAATAGGGAACGAGCAGTACTTC
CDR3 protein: CASGLGIGNEQYF

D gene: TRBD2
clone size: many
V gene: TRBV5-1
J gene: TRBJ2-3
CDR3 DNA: TGCGCCAGCGCGGCCGGGACTACACTTTCAGATACGCAGTATTTT
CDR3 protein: CASAAGTTLSDTQYF

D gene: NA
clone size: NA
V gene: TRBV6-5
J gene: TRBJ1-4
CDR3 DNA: TGTGTCAGCCGGGCAGTGGATGAAGAACTGTTTTTT
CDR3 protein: CVSRAVDEELFF

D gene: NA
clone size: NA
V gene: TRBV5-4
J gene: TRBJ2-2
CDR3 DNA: TGTACTAGCAGCCCCATACCGGGCAGGACCCTCACCGGGGACCTGTTTTTT
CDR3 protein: CTSSPIPGRTLTGDLFF

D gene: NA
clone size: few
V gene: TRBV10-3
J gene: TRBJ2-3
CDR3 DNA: TGTGCCATCAGTGAGTCGGGGGGGGCAGTCACAGATACGCAGTATTTT
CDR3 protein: CAISESGGAVTDTQYF

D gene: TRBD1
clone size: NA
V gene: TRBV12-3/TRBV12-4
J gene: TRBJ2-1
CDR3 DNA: TGTGCCAACAGTGGACAGGAGTCCTCCAATGGGCAGTTCTTC
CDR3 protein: CANSGQESSNGQFF

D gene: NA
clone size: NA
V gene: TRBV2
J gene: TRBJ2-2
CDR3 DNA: TGTGCCAGCGGGTATAGGTCCCCTTCGGTCACCGGGGAGCTGTTTTTT
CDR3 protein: CASGYRSPSVTGELFF

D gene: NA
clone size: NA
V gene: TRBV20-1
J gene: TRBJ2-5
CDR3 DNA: TGCAGTGCAAATCTGGGGGAGATCCAGTACTTC
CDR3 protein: CSANLGEIQYF

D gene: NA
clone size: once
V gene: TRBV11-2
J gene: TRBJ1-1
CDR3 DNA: TGTGCCAACAGCCTTATATCAGGAGCTCTCTTT
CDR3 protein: CANSLISGALF

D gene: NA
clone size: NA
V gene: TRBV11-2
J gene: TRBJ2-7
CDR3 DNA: TGTGCCAGCAGCTTAAAGGCCCTCCAGGCCAGCTCCTACGAGCAGTACTTC
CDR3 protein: CASSLKALQASSYEQYF

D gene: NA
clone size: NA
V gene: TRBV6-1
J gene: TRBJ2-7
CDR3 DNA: TGTGCCAGCGGGTCCCAAAATGGGCAGGATTTCCACGAGCAGTACTTC
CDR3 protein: CASGSQNGQDFHEQYF

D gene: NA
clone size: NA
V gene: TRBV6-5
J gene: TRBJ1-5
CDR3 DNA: TGTGCCGGCCGGGCGCTGAATCAGTCCCAGCATTTT
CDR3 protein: CAGRALNQSQHF

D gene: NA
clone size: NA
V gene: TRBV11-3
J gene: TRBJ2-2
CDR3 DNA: TGTGCCACCTCAACCGGGGCCACCGGGGAGCTGTTTTTT
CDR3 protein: CATSTGATGELFF

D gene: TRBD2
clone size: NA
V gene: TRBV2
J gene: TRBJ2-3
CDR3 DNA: TGTGCCATCAGTGAACGTCTAGCGGGAGTGCTCCGCGGCACAGATACGCAGTATTTT
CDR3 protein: CAISERLAGVLRGTDTQYF

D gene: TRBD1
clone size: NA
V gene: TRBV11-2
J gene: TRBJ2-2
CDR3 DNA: TGTACCAGCAGCTTGACAGGGTTTGTCACCGGGGTGCTGTTTTTT
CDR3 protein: CTSSLTGFVTGVLFF

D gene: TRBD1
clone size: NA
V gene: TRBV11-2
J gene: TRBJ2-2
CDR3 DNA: TGTGCCAGCAGACGACAGGGGACGTTGTTCGCCGGGCAGTTGTTTTTT
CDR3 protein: CASRRQGTLFAGQLFF

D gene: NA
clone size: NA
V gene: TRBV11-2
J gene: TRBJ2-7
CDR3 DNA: TGTGCGAGCGGCCCAGCCTACGAACAGTACTTC
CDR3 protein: CASGPAYEQYF

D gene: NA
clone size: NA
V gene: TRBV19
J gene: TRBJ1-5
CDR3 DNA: TGTGCCAGTAGTATAGGACAGTTGGGCGGCAATCAGCCCCAGCATTTT
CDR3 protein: CASSIGQLGGNQPQHF

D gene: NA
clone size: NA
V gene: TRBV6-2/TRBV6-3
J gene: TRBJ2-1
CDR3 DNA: TGTGCCATCAGTTACGAGGGCTCCTACAATGAGCAGTCCTTC
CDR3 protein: CAISYEGSYNEQSF

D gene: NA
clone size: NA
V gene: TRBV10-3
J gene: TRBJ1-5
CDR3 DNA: TGTGCCACCAGTGAGGAGGGGCGGAATCAGCACCAGCATTTT
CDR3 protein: CATSEEGRNQHQHF

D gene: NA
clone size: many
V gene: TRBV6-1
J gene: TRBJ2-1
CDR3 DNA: TGTGCCAGCAGGGAACACCGAGGCGGTGAGCAGTTCTTC
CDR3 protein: CASREHRGGEQFF

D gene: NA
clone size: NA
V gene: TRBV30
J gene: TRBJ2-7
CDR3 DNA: TGTGCCTGGAGTGGACCTTCCAAGCAGTACTTC
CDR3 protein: CAWSGPSKQYF

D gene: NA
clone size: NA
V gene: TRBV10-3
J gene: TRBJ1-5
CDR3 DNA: TGTGCCATCAGTGAGTTATTAGGCAGCAACCAGCCCCAGCATTTT
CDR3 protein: CAISELLGSNQPQHF